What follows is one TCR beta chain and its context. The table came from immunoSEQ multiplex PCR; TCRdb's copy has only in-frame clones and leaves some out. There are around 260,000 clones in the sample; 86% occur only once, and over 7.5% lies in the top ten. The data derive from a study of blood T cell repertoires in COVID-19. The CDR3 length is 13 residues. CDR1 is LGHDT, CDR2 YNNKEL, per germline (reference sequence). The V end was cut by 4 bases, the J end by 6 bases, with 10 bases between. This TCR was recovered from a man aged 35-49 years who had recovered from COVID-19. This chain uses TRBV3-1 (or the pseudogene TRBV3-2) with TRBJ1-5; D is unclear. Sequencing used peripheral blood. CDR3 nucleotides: TGTGCCAGCAGCCCTGTGTTCGGTCAGCCCCAGCATTTT. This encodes CASSPVFGQPQHF.